The rows below give T cell receptor beta chains drawn from one sample of a study of technical replicates of blood from a few donors. TCRdb's copy holds only in-frame clones and misses some; the assay was immunoSEQ multiplex PCR. The table shows some 77,000 clones, with roughly 96% occurring only once. The sample was T cells isolated from PBMCs. Every receptor here comes from a human donor in good health. CDR3s include the opening cysteine and the closing phenylalanine or tryptophan. The D gene is left open where the match is weak. The listing skips clone size in some rows; elsewhere it reads once, few, many or a size class.

j_gene	abundance	d_gene	v_gene	CDR3aa	CDR3nt
TRBJ2-5	NA	NA	TRBV5-8	CASSLLLGRETQYF	TGTGCCAGCAGCTTGCTCTTGGGGCGGGAGACCCAGTACTTC
TRBJ2-7	NA	TRBD1	TRBV28	CASSLLTGWHEQYF	TGTGCCAGCAGTTTATTGACAGGGTGGCACGAGCAGTACTTC
TRBJ2-1	NA	TRBD2	TRBV6-5	CASGGLAGENEQFF	TGTGCCAGCGGGGGACTAGCGGGAGAAAATGAGCAGTTCTTC
TRBJ2-2	NA	NA	TRBV6-5	CASSPNGQNTGELFF	TGTGCCAGCAGCCCAAACGGACAGAACACCGGGGAGCTGTTTTTT
TRBJ1-4	NA	NA	TRBV28	CAIGRANEKLFF	TGTGCCATAGGCAGGGCTAATGAAAAACTGTTTTTT
TRBJ2-6	NA	NA	TRBV5-3	CARSLVPGIGANVLTF	TGTGCCAGAAGCTTGGTTCCAGGAATTGGGGCCAACGTCCTGACTTTC
TRBJ2-7	NA	TRBD2	TRBV4-1	CASSQGLAGAYEQYF	TGCGCCAGCAGCCAGGGACTAGCGGGAGCGTACGAGCAGTACTTC
TRBJ2-2	NA	NA	TRBV4-3	CASSQLIGRGTGELFF	TGCGCCAGCAGCCAATTAATCGGGAGAGGGACCGGGGAGCTGTTTTTT
TRBJ1-2	NA	NA	TRBV11-2	CASGPPGLFYGYTF	TGTGCCAGCGGTCCCCCGGGACTGTTCTATGGCTACACCTTC
TRBJ2-3	NA	NA	TRBV6-1	CASTKMTVSTDTQYF	TGTGCCAGCACCAAAATGACAGTGAGCACAGATACGCAGTATTTT
TRBJ2-2	NA	NA	TRBV7-8	CASSHSENTGELFF	TGTGCCAGCAGCCATAGCGAAAACACCGGGGAGCTGTTTTTT
TRBJ2-3	NA	TRBD2	TRBV9	CASSSRGAGGHDTQYF	TGTGCCAGCAGCTCAAGAGGTGCGGGAGGGCACGATACGCAGTATTTT
TRBJ2-2	NA	TRBD2	TRBV12-5	CASGLVPSASGLHTGELFF	TGTGCTAGTGGTTTGGTACCCTCCGCTAGCGGGTTACACACCGGGGAGCTGTTTTTT
TRBJ2-1	NA	TRBD2	TRBV10-1	CASSERAGGAFDEQFF	TGCGCCAGCAGTGAACGGGCGGGAGGAGCGTTCGATGAGCAGTTCTTC
TRBJ1-1	NA	NA	TRBV7-9	CASSLAGGNTEAFF	TGTGCCAGCAGCTTAGCGGGGGGGAACACTGAAGCTTTCTTT
TRBJ1-1	NA	NA	TRBV11-2	CASSLGETEAFF	TGTGCCAGCAGCTTAGGGGAGACTGAAGCTTTCTTT
TRBJ1-3	NA	NA	TRBV6-1	CASGLDTGGNTIYF	TGTGCCAGCGGATTAGACACGGGGGGAAACACCATATATTTT
TRBJ2-3	NA	TRBD2	TRBV9	CASSVGISGISTDTQYF	TGTGCCAGCAGCGTAGGGATTAGCGGGATTAGCACAGATACGCAGTATTTT
TRBJ2-7	once	NA	TRBV7-2	CASSSPGGFYEQYF	TGTGCCAGCAGCTCCCCCGGGGGTTTTTACGAGCAGTACTTC
TRBJ1-5	NA	NA	TRBV19	CASSIQDTSYSNQPQHF	TGTGCCAGTAGTATACAAGACACTTCGTATAGCAATCAGCCCCAGCATTTT
TRBJ1-2	NA	NA	TRBV28	CASRGGDGYTF	TGTGCCAGCAGAGGCGGGGATGGCTACACCTTC
TRBJ2-7	NA	NA	TRBV15	CATLGVPGYEQYF	TGTGCCACCCTGGGAGTACCCGGTTACGAGCAGTACTTC
TRBJ2-7	NA	NA	TRBV29-1	CSVGGAYEQYF	TGCAGCGTTGGGGGGGCCTACGAGCAGTACTTC
TRBJ2-2	NA	NA	TRBV7-2	CASSLERGGELFF	TGTGCCAGCAGCTTAGAACGAGGCGGGGAGCTGTTTTTT
TRBJ2-2	NA	NA	TRBV29-1	CSGRLLKDTGELFF	TGCAGCGGGAGACTCCTCAAGGACACCGGGGAGCTGTTTTTT
TRBJ1-1	NA	NA	TRBV5-1	CASSYEPTGGLNTEAFF	TGCGCCAGCAGCTACGAACCGACAGGTGGGCTGAACACTGAAGCTTTCTTT
TRBJ2-2	NA	TRBD2	TRBV27	CASSSGTSGTGELFF	TGTGCCAGCAGTTCCGGGACTAGCGGCACCGGGGAGCTGTTTTTT
TRBJ1-1	NA	NA	TRBV19	CASKKGEDTEAFF	TGTGCCAGTAAAAAAGGGGAGGACACTGAAGCTTTCTTT
TRBJ2-7	NA	TRBD2	TRBV10-2	CASSERVTSGPYEQYF	TGCGCCAGCAGTGAGAGGGTGACTAGCGGTCCCTACGAGCAGTACTTC
TRBJ2-2	NA	NA	TRBV7-9	CASSFTVSGSGELFF	TGTGCCAGCAGCTTTACAGTCTCAGGGTCCGGGGAGCTGTTTTTT
TRBJ2-7	NA	NA	TRBV18	CASSPSIQGTYEQYF	TGTGCCAGCTCACCATCTATACAGGGAACCTACGAGCAGTACTTC
TRBJ2-7	once	NA	TRBV28	CASSSGPYYEQYF	TGTGCCAGCAGCTCTGGGCCATACTACGAGCAGTACTTC
TRBJ2-7	NA	TRBD2	TRBV5-4	CASSLGTSGYEQYF	TGTGCCAGCAGCTTGGGGACTAGCGGCTACGAGCAGTACTTC
TRBJ2-7	once	NA	TRBV5-1	CASSLALGSSGYEQYF	TGCGCCAGCAGCTTGGCGTTGGGCAGTTCGGGATACGAGCAGTACTTC
TRBJ1-2	once	NA	TRBV7-9	CASSFNDRSGYTF	TGTGCCAGCAGCTTCAACGACAGGTCTGGCTACACCTTC
TRBJ2-1	once	TRBD2	TRBV2	CASTGLDNEQFF	TGTGCCAGCACCGGACTAGACAATGAGCAGTTCTTC
TRBJ2-1	NA	TRBD2	TRBV2	CASGGEASYNEQFF	TGTGCCAGCGGGGGGGAGGCCTCCTACAATGAGCAGTTCTTC
TRBJ2-1	NA	TRBD2	TRBV7-6	CASSLGTSGSSEQFF	TGTGCCAGCAGCTTAGGGACTAGCGGGAGTAGTGAGCAGTTCTTC
TRBJ2-3	NA	TRBD1	TRBV9	CASSAEDRVTDTQYF	TGTGCCAGCAGCGCTGAAGACAGGGTCACAGATACGCAGTATTTT
TRBJ2-3	NA	NA	TRBV7-2	CASSLAAGDTQYF	TGTGCCAGCAGCTTAGCAGCGGGAGATACGCAGTATTTT
TRBJ2-7	NA	NA	TRBV4-1	CASSQRRRGSYEQYF	TGCGCCAGCAGCCAACGCAGACGGGGCTCCTACGAGCAGTACTTC
TRBJ2-3	NA	TRBD2	TRBV4-2	CASSQEPSGGTDTQYF	TGTGCCAGCAGCCAAGAGCCCAGCGGGGGGACAGATACGCAGTATTTT
TRBJ1-4	NA	NA	TRBV6-5	CASSYSGQSNEKLFF	TGTGCCAGCAGTTACTCGGGGCAGTCTAATGAAAAACTGTTTTTT